This T cell receptor beta chain was recorded in a study of shared clonotypes between healthy human individuals (dated by TCRdb to the early 2020s). Some background on the complete study: A few men and a couple of women, aged 18 to 49 years, made up the cohort. For each donor, CD4 naive and CD4 memory were each given three plates, CD8 naive was given two plates, and CD8 memory was given one plate. To estimate repertoire size and how much clonotype sharing occurs between individuals, the study deeply sequenced the blood TCR repertoires of 5 or 6 healthy adults. Libraries were prepared and TCR repertoires were sequenced by different laboratories using diverse techniques, in order to increase sequencing depth and limit assay-specific biases. Between about 0.8 and 9 billion PBMCs per donor were obtained by leukapheresis.

The donors were healthy, HIV-negative adults who had no recently reported acute infections or vaccinations. Every donor was a Caucasian adult residing in Nashville, Tennessee, USA. CD4+ T cells were enriched by magnetic negative selection; naive cells were then positively selected on CD45RA, and the negative fraction formed the memory subset. After blood collection by leukapheresis, PBMCs were isolated using Ficoll-Histopaque density gradient centrifugation and then cryopreserved in the vapor phase of liquid nitrogen. Purity and quantity of every magnetically sorted T cell population were checked by analytical flow cytometry. Each sorted fraction had its genomic DNA isolated and then quantified by UV absorbance on a Nanodrop 2000c. Points the paper makes about the study in general: Naive subsets generally had larger estimated clonotype richness than memory subsets. Sampling was restricted to blood, and TCR repertoires in tissues likely differ from the TCR repertoires found in blood. Because the study included a small number of donors, the genetic and exposure-history diversity represented was limited. When a few donors were compared, the shared fraction of clonotypes was 5% to 6.5% for naive CD4, 3% to 4% for naive CD8, more than 2% for memory CD4, and 0.4% for memory CD8. Clonotypes shared by all four sorted-subset donors showed higher generation probabilities than non-shared clonotypes. Pairwise subsampling led to the expectation that sequencing depth would affect the degree of clonotype sharing among donors. Even with the large sequencing depth, rarefaction of the sorted-subset datasets indicated that sequencing was incomplete.

This clone was seen once. Which antigen it targets is not known. The junction and the germline gene differ at one end; a read error may be behind it. TCR CDR3 regions were amplified from genomic DNA by multiplex PCR using the deep immunoSEQ assay. Extracted genomic DNA from each cell subset was spread evenly across all wells of several immunoSEQ 96-well plates, with each plate serving as a replicate. For sorted subsets, each replicate PCR was loaded with around 200 ng genomic DNA, equivalent to about 30,000 T cell genomes. Purified libraries were quantified with a Qubit 3.0 fluorometer, sized on a Bioanalyzer 2100, and re-quantified with the KAPA Library Quantification kit. Each immunoSEQ 96-well plate was sequenced on its own single-read 150-cycle Illumina NextSeq 550 flow cell. In the authors' own workflow: The immunoSEQ output contained only junctional sequences without quality scores, so filtering could not match that applied to full-length reads. Sequences were annotated with PyIR, a Python wrapper for IgBLAST v1.9, using IMGT germline references to assign V/J genes and CDR3. Any read was removed if the V/J assignment was weak (E-value above 1e-6), the CDR3 was missing, or the read contained stop codons, out-of-frame junctions, or ambiguous translated residues. V3J clonotypes were defined by identical inferred V gene, J gene, and CDR3 amino acid sequence. Percentage overlap between repertoires was calculated by dividing the number of shared unique clonotypes by the size of the smaller repertoire. Repertoire richness was assessed with RTK rarefaction, the Chao1 estimator, and Recon v2.1 estimates of unobserved clonotypes. Generation probabilities for all TCRbeta clonotypes obtained by the gDNA method from a few donors were computed using OLGA. TCRdb carries this immuneACCESS record with in-frame sequences only. Its versions omit some clonotypes, under half of them owing to an unresolved V gene in the studies checked, with the rest unexplained. V and J calls and clone size come straight from that table; D and trimming were deduced from the DNA. The sample has 640,000 or so clones on record, around 72% of them singletons. The ten largest account for 1.8% of the sample.

The germline V gene specifies KGHSH as CDR1 and LQKENI as CDR2. CDR3 length: 13 amino acids, cysteine to phenylalanine. Only the CDR3 DNA stays, 39 bases, in frame from base 1. Sequencing was carried out using memory CD4+ T cells sorted from blood. The sample's cell subset or site label, decoded: CD45RA-negative fraction. The chain is encoded by TRBV18 joined to TRBJ2-5, with the D segment possibly TRBD1 or TRBD2, each aligning over 5 bases. This TCR derives from a woman in her 30s in good health. The CDR3: CASSHLTSPGPNF. The nucleotide sequence reads as follows: TGTGCCAGCTCACATTTGACCTCACCGGGGCCAAACTTC. The entire variable domain, with the stretches around the CDR3 drawn from the reference TRBV18 and TRBJ2-5 proteins, is NAGVMQNPRHLVRRRGQEARLRCSPMKGHSHVYWYRQLPEEGLKFMVYLQKENIIDESGMPKERFSAEFPKEGPSILRIQQVVRGDSAAYFCASSHLTSPGPNFGPGTRLLVL.